The entry below gives a single T cell receptor (beta chain) sequence along with its context. Its target is unknown. These data originate in a study of T-cell memory formation after mild COVID-19. Study details: The two donors had largely donor-specific TCR clusters. General study points: That cross-reactive memory joined was suggested by some responding clones appearing in pre-infection memory. Contracting clones from day 15 to 85 showed balanced CD4/CD8; later expanders favored CD4+.

After 5'RACE with constant-segment primers, TCR alpha and TCR beta cDNA libraries carrying sample barcodes and UMIs were obtained. MiXCR was run by TCRdb on the 5' RACE reads, yielding one entry per CDR3 protein. This sample has 150,000 to 200,000 distinct CDR3 sequences, with about 28% found just once. This CDR3 has 15 residues. Germline V CDR1 and CDR2: SGHRS, YFSETQ. V shed 0 bases and J 5 bases; nucleotides not matched to a gene: 6. The TCR comes from an adult woman who had mild COVID-19 (a few samples of this study predate the infection). Cell type and time point are not known. Sequenced input: PBMCs or a T cell subset sorted from them (not recorded which). This chain uses TRBV5-1 with TRBJ1-2; 8 positions agree with TRBD1. CDR3 nucleotide sequence: TGCGCCAGCAGCTTGGCCCCGACAGGGGAATATGGCTACACCTTC. It codes for CASSLAPTGEYGYTF.